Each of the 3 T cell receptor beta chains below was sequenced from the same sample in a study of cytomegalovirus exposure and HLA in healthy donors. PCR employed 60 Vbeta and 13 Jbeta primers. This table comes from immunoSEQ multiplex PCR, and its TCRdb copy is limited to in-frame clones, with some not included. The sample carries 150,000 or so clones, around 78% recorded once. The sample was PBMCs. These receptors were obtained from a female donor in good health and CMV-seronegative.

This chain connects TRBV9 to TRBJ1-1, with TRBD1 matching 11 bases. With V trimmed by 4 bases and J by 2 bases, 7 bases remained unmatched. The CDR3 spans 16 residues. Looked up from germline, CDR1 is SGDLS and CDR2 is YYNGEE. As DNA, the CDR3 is TGTGCCAGCAGCCCCTGGACAGGGGGCCTCAACACTGAAGCTTTCTTT. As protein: CASSPWTGGLNTEAFF. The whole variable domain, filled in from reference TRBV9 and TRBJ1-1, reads DSGVTQTPKHLITATGQRVTLRCSPRSGDLSVYWYQQSLDQGLQFLIQYYNGEERAKGNILERFSAQQFPDLHSELNLSSLELGDSALYFCASSPWTGGLNTEAFFGQGTRLTVV.

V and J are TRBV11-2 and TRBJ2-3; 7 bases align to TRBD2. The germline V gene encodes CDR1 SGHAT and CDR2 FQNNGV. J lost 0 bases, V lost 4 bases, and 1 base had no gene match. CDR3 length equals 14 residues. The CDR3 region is CASSYSGSTDTQYF. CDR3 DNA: TGTGCCAGCAGCTATAGCGGGAGCACAGATACGCAGTATTTT.

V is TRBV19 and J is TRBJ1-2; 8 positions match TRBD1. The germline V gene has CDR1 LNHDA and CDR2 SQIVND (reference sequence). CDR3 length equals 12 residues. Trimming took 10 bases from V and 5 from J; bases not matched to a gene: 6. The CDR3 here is CATTGQEYGYTF. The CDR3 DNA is TGTGCCACCACGGGACAGGAATATGGCTACACCTTC.